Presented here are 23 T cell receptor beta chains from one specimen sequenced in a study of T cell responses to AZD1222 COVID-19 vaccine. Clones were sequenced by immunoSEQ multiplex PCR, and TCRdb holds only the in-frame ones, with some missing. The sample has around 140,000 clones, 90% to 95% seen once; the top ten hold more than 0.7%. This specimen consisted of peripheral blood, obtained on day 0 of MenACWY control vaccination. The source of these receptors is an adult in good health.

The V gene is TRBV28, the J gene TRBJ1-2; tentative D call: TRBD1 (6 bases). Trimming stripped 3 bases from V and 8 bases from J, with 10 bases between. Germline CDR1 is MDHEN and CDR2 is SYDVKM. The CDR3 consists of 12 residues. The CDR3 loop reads CASSLGAGGYTF. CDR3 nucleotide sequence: TGTGCCAGCAGTTTGGGGGCTGGAGGCTACACCTTC.

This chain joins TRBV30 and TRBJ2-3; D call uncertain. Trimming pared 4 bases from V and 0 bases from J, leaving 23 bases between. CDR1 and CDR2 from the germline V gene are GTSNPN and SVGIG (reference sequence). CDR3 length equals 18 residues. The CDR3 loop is CAWKSGLVFFESTDTQYF. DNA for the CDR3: TGTGCCTGGAAGTCTGGTCTGGTGTTTTTCGAAAGCACAGATACGCAGTATTTT.

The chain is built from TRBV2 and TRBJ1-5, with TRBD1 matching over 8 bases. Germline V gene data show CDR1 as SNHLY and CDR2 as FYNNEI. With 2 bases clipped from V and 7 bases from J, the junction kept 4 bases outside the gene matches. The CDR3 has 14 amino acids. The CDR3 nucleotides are TGTGCCAGCAGTGAAATGACAGGGGAACAGCCCCAGCATTTT. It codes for CASSEMTGEQPQHF.

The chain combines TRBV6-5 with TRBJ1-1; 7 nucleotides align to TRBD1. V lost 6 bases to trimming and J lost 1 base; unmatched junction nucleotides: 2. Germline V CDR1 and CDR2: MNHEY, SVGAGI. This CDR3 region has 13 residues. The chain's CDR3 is CASSGQENTEAFF. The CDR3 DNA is TGTGCCAGCAGCGGACAGGAGAACACTGAAGCTTTCTTT.

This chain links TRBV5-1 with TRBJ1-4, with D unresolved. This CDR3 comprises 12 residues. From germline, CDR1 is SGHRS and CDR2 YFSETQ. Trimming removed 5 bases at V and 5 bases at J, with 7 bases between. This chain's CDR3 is CASRGDNEKLFF. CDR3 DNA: TGCGCCAGCAGGGGCGACAATGAAAAACTGTTTTTT.

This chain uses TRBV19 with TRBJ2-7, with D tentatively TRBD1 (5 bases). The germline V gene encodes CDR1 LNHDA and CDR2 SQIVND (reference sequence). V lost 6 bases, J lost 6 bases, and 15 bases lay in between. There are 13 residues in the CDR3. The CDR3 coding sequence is TGTGCCAGTAGCCCACTGATGCAGGGCGAGCAGTACTTC. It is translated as CASSPLMQGEQYF.

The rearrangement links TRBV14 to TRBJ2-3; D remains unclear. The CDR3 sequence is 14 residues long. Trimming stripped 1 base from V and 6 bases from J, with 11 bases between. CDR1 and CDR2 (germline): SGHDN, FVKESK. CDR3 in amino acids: CASSQAGPLDTQYF. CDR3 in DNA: TGTGCCAGCAGCCAAGCAGGTCCCCTGGATACGCAGTATTTT. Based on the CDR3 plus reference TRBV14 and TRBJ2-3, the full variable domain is EAGVTQFPSHSVIEKGQTVTLRCDPISGHDNLYWYRRVMGKEIKFLLHFVKESKQDESGMPNNRFLAERTGGTYSTLKVQPAELEDSGVYFCASSQAGPLDTQYFGPGTRLTVL.

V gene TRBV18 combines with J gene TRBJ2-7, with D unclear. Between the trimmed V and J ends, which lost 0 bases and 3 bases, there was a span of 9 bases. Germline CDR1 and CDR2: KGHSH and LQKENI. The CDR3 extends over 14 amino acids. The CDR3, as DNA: TGTGCCAGCTCACCACCAGGGCCCCTCTACGAGCAGTACTTC. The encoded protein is CASSPPGPLYEQYF.

CDR3 in DNA: TGCGCCAGTGGACTAGCGCACTCCTACGAGCAGTACTTC. Protein product: CASGLAHSYEQYF. V gene TRBV5-1 combines with J gene TRBJ2-7, with 9 positions matching TRBD2. Trimming cost V 8 bases and J 0 bases; bases outside gene matches: 3. The CDR3 has 13 amino acids. CDR1 is SGHRS, CDR2 YFSETQ, per germline.

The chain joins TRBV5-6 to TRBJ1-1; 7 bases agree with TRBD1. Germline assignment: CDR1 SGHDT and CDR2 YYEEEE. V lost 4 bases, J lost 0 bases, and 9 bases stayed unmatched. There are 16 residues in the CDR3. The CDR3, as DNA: TGTGCCAGCAGCGCAATTCGACAGGGCCTGAACACTGAAGCTTTCTTT. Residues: CASSAIRQGLNTEAFF.

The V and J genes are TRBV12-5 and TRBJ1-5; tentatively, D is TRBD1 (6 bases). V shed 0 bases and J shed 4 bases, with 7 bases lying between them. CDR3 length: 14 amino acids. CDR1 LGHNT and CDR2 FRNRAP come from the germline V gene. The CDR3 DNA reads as TGTGCTAGTGGTTTGGTTACAGGGAATCAGCCCCAGCATTTT. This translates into CASGLVTGNQPQHF.

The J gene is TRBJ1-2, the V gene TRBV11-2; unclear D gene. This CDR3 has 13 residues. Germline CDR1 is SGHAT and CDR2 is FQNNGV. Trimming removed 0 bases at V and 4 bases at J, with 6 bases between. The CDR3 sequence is CASSLEFGYGYTF. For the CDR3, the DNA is TGTGCCAGCAGCTTAGAATTCGGCTATGGCTACACCTTC.

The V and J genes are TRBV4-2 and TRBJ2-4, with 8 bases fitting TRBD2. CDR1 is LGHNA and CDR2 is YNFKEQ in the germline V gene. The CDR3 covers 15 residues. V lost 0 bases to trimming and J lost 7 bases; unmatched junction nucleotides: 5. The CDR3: CASSQDGTSENIQYF. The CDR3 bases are TGTGCCAGCAGCCAAGATGGGACTAGTGAGAACATTCAGTACTTC.

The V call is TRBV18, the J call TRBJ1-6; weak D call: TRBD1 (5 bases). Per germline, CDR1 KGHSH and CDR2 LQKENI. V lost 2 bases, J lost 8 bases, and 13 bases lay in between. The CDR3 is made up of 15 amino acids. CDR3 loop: CASSPATGEDSPLHF. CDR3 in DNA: TGTGCCAGCTCACCAGCAACAGGAGAAGATTCACCCCTCCACTTT.

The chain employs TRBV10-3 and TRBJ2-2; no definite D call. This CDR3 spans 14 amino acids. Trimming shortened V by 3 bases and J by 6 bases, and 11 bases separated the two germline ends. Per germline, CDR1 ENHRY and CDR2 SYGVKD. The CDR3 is CAISDTRVAGELFF. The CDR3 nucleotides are TGTGCCATCAGTGATACAAGGGTCGCCGGGGAGCTGTTTTTT.

CDR3 bases: TGTGCCAGCACCGGACAGGGAAATGAAAAACTGTTTTTT. Translation gives CASTGQGNEKLFF. This sequence joins TRBV7-9 and TRBJ1-4; 8 bases align to TRBD1. The junction had 3 bases not matched to a gene; V was cut back by 7 bases and J by 5 bases. The CDR3 spans 13 residues. The germline CDR1 and CDR2 sequences are SEHNR and FQNEAQ (reference sequence).

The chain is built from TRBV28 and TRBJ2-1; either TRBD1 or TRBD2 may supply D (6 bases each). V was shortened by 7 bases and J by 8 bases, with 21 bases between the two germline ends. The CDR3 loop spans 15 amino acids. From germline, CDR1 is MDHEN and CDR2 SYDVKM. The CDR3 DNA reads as TGTGCCAGCAACGAGGGGGGTATTAAAATTGATGAGCAGTTCTTC. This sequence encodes CASNEGGIKIDEQFF.

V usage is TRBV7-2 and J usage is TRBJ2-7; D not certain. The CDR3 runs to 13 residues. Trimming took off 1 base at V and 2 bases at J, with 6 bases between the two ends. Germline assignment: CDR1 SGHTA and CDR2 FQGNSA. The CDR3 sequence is CASSLGPPYEQYF. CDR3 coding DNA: TGTGCCAGCAGCTTAGGCCCTCCCTACGAGCAGTACTTC.

The DNA of the CDR3 is TGTGCCACCAGCCCCGGACCGGGACGGGGAAGTCAGCCCCAGCATTTT. This sequence encodes CATSPGPGRGSQPQHF. This chain uses TRBV15 with TRBJ1-5; a weak D match, TRBD1 (5 bases). CDR1 is LNHNV, CDR2 YYDKDF, per germline (reference sequence). This CDR3 is built from 16 residues. V was clipped by 5 bases and J by 6 bases, with 20 bases between them.

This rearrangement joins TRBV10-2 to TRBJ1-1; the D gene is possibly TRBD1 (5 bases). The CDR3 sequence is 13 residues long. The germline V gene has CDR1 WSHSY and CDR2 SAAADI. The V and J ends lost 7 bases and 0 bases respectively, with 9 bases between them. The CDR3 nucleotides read TGCGCCAGCAAGGAGGGGTTGAACACTGAAGCTTTCTTT. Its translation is CASKEGLNTEAFF.

CDR3 region: CASTSTRGETEAFF. In nucleotides, the CDR3 is TGTGCCAGCACGAGTACCCGGGGAGAAACTGAAGCTTTCTTT. This chain uses TRBV7-9 with TRBJ1-1, with D uncertain. Trimming removed 7 bases at V and 5 bases at J, with 17 bases between. Germline assignment: CDR1 SEHNR and CDR2 FQNEAQ (reference sequence). CDR3 length equals 14 residues.

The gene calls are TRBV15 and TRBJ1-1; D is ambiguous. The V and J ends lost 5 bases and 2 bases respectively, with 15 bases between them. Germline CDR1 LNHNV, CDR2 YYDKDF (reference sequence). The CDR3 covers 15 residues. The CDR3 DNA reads TGTGCCACCAGCCCCCATGAGGGTGCCAACACTGAAGCTTTCTTT. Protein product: CATSPHEGANTEAFF.

Here the CDR3 reads CASRLSRGNTEAFF. The CDR3, as DNA: TGTGCCAGCAGATTATCAAGAGGAAATACTGAAGCTTTCTTT. J is TRBJ1-1 and V is TRBV7-2; D gene unclear. The length of the CDR3 is 14 residues. Germline V gene lookup returns CDR1 SGHTA and CDR2 FQGNSA. Trimming left V 6 bases short and J 5 bases short, with 16 bases between.